A single sample is the source of the 16 T cell receptor beta chains below, sequenced in a study of T-cell reconstitution after alpha-beta-depleted transplantation in children. Library preparation (for TCRbeta) was performed with unique molecular identifiers. TCRdb reanalysed the PCR reads using MiXCR and keeps one entry per CDR3 protein. The sample comprises fewer than 500,000 distinct CDR3 sequences, about 45% of which are singletons, and 27% rests with the top ten. Sequenced material: PBMCs, taken before TCRalphabeta/CD19-depleted stem cell transplant. Every receptor here comes from a girl aged 2 to 10 with aplastic anemia, due to receive a stem cell transplant.

This chain's CDR3 is CSARDQKASGGYEQYF. CDR3 bases: TGCAGTGCTAGAGATCAGAAGGCTAGCGGGGGCTACGAGCAGTACTTC. The genes are TRBV20-1 and TRBJ2-7; TRBD2 agrees at 10 bases. V gave up 0 bases and J gave up 3 bases; unmatched junction bases: 8. The germline V gene has CDR1 DFQATT and CDR2 SNEGSKA (reference sequence). The CDR3 is made up of 16 amino acids.

At least ten counts were recorded for this clonotype. The CDR3 nucleotides are TGTGCCAGCAGCTTAGCCCCCGCAGGGGGATACCAAGAGACCCAGTACTTC. Its translation is CASSLAPAGGYQETQYF. This chain links TRBV7-6 with TRBJ2-5; the match to TRBD1 covers 7 bases. Germline loops: CDR1 SGHVS, CDR2 FNYEAQ. The CDR3 spans 17 residues. The ends lost 0 bases at V and 0 bases at J; junction bases unmatched: 7.

This chain connects TRBV6-1 to TRBJ1-5, with D possibly TRBD1 on 5 matching bases. Germline CDR1 and CDR2: MNHNS and SASEGT. CDR3 length equals 17 residues. Trimming cost V 7 bases and J 1 base, with 20 bases left between them. The CDR3 nucleotides read TGTGCCAGCACCCTATCCAGGGACTTGGGCAGCAATCAGCCCCAGCATTTT. Its protein product is CASTLSRDLGSNQPQHF.

Of note for this clonotype: A much larger clone lies a single base off, so this may be a read error. The V gene is TRBV12-3 or TRBV12-4, the J gene TRBJ2-2, with 8 bases that match TRBD2. The CDR3 totals 14 residues. CDR3 loop: CASRAGEGTWELFF. The CDR3 nucleotides are TGTGCCAGCCGAGCGGGAGAGGGCACCTGGGAGCTGTTTTTT.

Remarks on this clonotype: Given a much more abundant clone one base away, this may be a read error. The CDR3 protein is CASTLRSANEQFF. The CDR3 nucleotides read TGTGCCAGCACCTTAAGGTCTGCGAATGAGCAGTTCTTC. The V call is TRBV7-2, the J call TRBJ2-1, with unresolved D. CDR3 length: 13 residues. Germline values: CDR1 SGHTA, CDR2 FQGNSA.

This clonotype has ten or more counts. V and J are TRBV20-1 and TRBJ2-5; D remains unclear. The CDR3 covers 10 residues. The V gene's germline CDR1 is DFQATT and CDR2 SNEGSKA (reference sequence). For the CDR3, the DNA is TGCAGCGCAGTCAGGGAGACCCAGTACTTC. As protein: CSAVRETQYF.

This sequence joins TRBV6-5 and TRBJ1-5; D is unclear. The length of the CDR3 is 13 residues. Trimming removed 7 bases at V and 3 bases at J, with 10 bases between. Germline V lookup: CDR1 MNHEY, CDR2 SVGAGI. CDR3: CASTDSINQPQHF. CDR3 nucleotides: TGTGCCAGCACGGACTCGATCAATCAGCCCCAGCATTTT.

V and J are TRBV15 and TRBJ2-6; possible D gene TRBD1, 5 bases. Germline lookup yields CDR1 LNHNV and CDR2 YYDKDF (reference sequence). This CDR3 has 15 amino acids. The germline V and J ends were trimmed by 1 base and 1 base, with 5 bases remaining between them. The CDR3 nucleotides read TGTGCCACCAGCAGAGCAGGGTCTGGGGCCAACGTCCTGACTTTC. Translated, it gives CATSRAGSGANVLTF.

The chain is built from TRBV5-1 and TRBJ2-5, with D perhaps TRBD2 (6 bases). The CDR3 has 14 residues. Germline lookup yields CDR1 SGHRS and CDR2 YFSETQ. V lost 4 bases to trimming and J lost 5 bases, with 15 bases between them. CDR3 in DNA: TGCGCCAGCAGCCCGAGGGACTTAATGGAGACCCAGTACTTC. Translation: CASSPRDLMETQYF.

This clonotype has a handful of counts. The rearrangement joins TRBV5-6 to TRBJ2-5, with TRBD1 matching 11 bases. Unmatched junction bases numbered 3, after V lost 3 bases and J lost 5 bases. The CDR3 covers 14 residues. Germline CDR1 is SGHDT and CDR2 is YYEEEE. The CDR3 region is CASSYGTGGETQYF. The CDR3 region has the DNA TGTGCCAGCAGCTACGGGACAGGGGGTGAGACCCAGTACTTC.

The gene calls are TRBV6-5 and TRBJ1-2; 7 bases align to TRBD1. There are 15 residues in the CDR3. The V and J ends lost 2 bases and 6 bases, in that order; junction bases with no gene match: 9. Germline CDR1 is MNHEY and CDR2 is SVGAGI. The CDR3, as DNA: TGTGCCAGCAGTTACGCCGGGACAGCGCGAGATGGCTACACCTTC. Translation: CASSYAGTARDGYTF.

The CDR3: CASSLAVSGETQYF. Written as DNA, the CDR3 is TGTGCCAGCAGCTTAGCGGTTAGCGGAGAGACCCAGTACTTC. The V call is TRBV7-8, the J call TRBJ2-5; possibly TRBD2 for D (6 bases). The CDR3 totals 14 residues. Between the trimmed V and J ends, which lost 0 bases and 4 bases, there was a span of 9 bases. The germline gives CDR1 SGHVS, CDR2 FQNEAQ.

This clonotype was observed many times. The rearrangement uses TRBV18 and TRBJ2-7; TRBD1 aligns across 9 bases. Germline V gene lookup returns CDR1 KGHSH and CDR2 LQKENI. Trimming removed 6 bases from V and 6 bases from J; junction bases left unmatched: 6. The CDR3 covers 13 residues. CDR3 DNA sequence: TGTGCCAGCTCCCGACAGGGGGAGGGCGAGCAGTACTTC. It is translated as CASSRQGEGEQYF.

This clonotype was detected only a few times. The chain combines TRBV5-4 with TRBJ2-2; 13 bases fit TRBD2. The CDR3 runs to 17 residues. Germline CDR1 is SGHNT and CDR2 is YYREEE (reference sequence). The V gene end was trimmed by 4 bases and the J gene end by 3 bases; junction bases not matched to a gene: 6. The CDR3 DNA is TGTGCCAGCAGCCCCGGACTAGCGGGGGCCTACACCGGGGAGCTGTTTTTT. Translated, it gives CASSPGLAGAYTGELFF.

V is TRBV12-3 or TRBV12-4 and J is TRBJ1-1, with D unresolved. V was pared by 6 bases and J by 3 bases, with 8 bases between. The CDR3 is 12 amino acids. CDR3 sequence reads: CASRPDDTEAFF. The CDR3 region has the DNA TGTGCCAGCAGGCCTGATGACACTGAAGCTTTCTTT.

The chain has TRBV20-1 and TRBJ2-3; TRBD2 agrees at 9 bases. Germline CDR1 reads DFQATT; CDR2 reads SNEGSKA (reference sequence). This CDR3 has 10 residues. The CDR3 DNA reads TGCAGCACCAGCGGGAGGACGCAGTATTTT. This gives the protein CSTSGRTQYF.